These 7 T cell receptor beta chains share one sample of origin, sequenced in a study of blood T cells in healthy people across ages. Alongside a J-beta primer mix, a sample-barcoded 5' primer served in a second PCR lasting roughly 6 to 12 cycles. Via MiXCR, TCRdb re-called the 5' RACE reads, giving one row per CDR3 protein. The sample lists fewer than 750,000 distinct CDR3 sequences, less than 60% occurring once. The sequenced sample consisted of blood. The origin of the receptors is a man older than 75 in good health.

Many counts were recorded for this clonotype. The chain is built from TRBV6-5 and TRBJ2-3, with 7 positions matching TRBD1. The germline V gene encodes CDR1 MNHEY and CDR2 SVGAGI. This CDR3 is 15 amino acids long. The V segment lost 6 bases and the J segment 0 bases; nucleotides outside the gene matches: 6. CDR3 nucleotides: TGTGCCAGCAGGACTTCGACAGGGAGCACAGATACGCAGTATTTT. It translates to CASRTSTGSTDTQYF.

The chain has TRBV7-2 and TRBJ2-7, with 11 bases lining up with TRBD1. Trimming cost V 5 bases and J 2 bases; bases outside gene matches: 5. The length of the CDR3 is 15 residues. CDR1 is SGHTA, CDR2 FQGNSA, per germline. Here the CDR3 DNA reads TGTGCCAGCAGCATCGGGACAGGGGGAGCCTACGAGCAGTACTTC. Protein product: CASSIGTGGAYEQYF.

This CDR3 reads CASSLAIGRARSNEQFF. The DNA for the CDR3 is TGTGCCAGCAGTTTAGCAATTGGCAGGGCTCGGAGCAATGAGCAGTTCTTC. This chain links TRBV12-3 or TRBV12-4 with TRBJ2-1; D perhaps matches TRBD1 (5 bases). The germline V and J ends were trimmed by 0 bases and 6 bases, with 18 bases remaining between them. The CDR3 contains 17 residues.

Concerning this clonotype: A much larger clone is a single base away; this may be a read error. The chain employs TRBV20-1 and TRBJ2-7, with 12 nucleotides matching TRBD2. The CDR3 is 15 amino acids. The trim removed 3 bases at V and 4 bases at J, leaving 7 bases unmatched. Germline-derived CDR1 and CDR2 are DFQATT and SNEGSKA (reference sequence). This CDR3 reads CSARLPTSGSYEQYF. In DNA, the CDR3 is TGCAGTGCTAGGTTACCGACTAGCGGGAGTTACGAGCAGTACTTC.

Worth noting for this clonotype: This sequence may be a read error, since a much larger clone differs from it by one base. V usage is TRBV7-9 and J usage is TRBJ2-1, with 11 bases matching TRBD1. This CDR3 region has 15 residues. CDR1 and CDR2 (germline): SEHNR, FQNEAQ (reference sequence). Unmatched junction bases numbered 1, after V lost 2 bases and J lost 4 bases. The CDR3 region has the DNA TGTGCCAGCAGCTTATGGGACAGGGGGTACAATGAGCAGTTCTTC. This sequence encodes CASSLWDRGYNEQFF.

V and J are TRBV25-1 and TRBJ2-1, with TRBD1 matching over 7 bases. CDR1 MGHDK and CDR2 SYGVNS come from the germline V gene. The ends lost 6 bases at V and 4 bases at J; junction bases unmatched: 6. CDR3 length: 14 amino acids. The CDR3 loop is CASSTGERYNEQFF. The CDR3 nucleotides read TGTGCCAGCAGCACAGGGGAGAGATACAATGAGCAGTTCTTC.

This clonotype was observed a few times. This CDR3 is CASSLGGAPWDEQYF. CDR3 nucleotide sequence: TGTGCCAGCAGCTTAGGTGGCGCGCCTTGGGACGAGCAGTACTTC. The genes are TRBV7-2 and TRBJ2-7; D is ambiguous. There are 15 residues in the CDR3. Germline CDR1 is SGHTA and CDR2 is FQGNSA. Trimming removed 1 base at V and 5 bases at J, with 15 bases between.